This passage covers 10 T cell receptor beta chains from one sample sequenced in a study of shared clonotypes between healthy human individuals. Sequencing was performed with immunoSEQ multiplex PCR; in TCRdb, only in-frame clones are kept and a portion is missing. The sample lists about 490,000 clones; around 79% were seen once. The specimen sequenced was PBMCs. The receptors stem from a woman in her forties in good health. Some clones in this sample may be carry-over from other donors' samples.

This clone has just a few counts. At the DNA level, this CDR3 is encoded by other sequences in the same sample as well. This sequence joins TRBV7-9 and TRBJ2-3; no clear D. The CDR3 consists of 11 residues. Germline values: CDR1 SEHNR, CDR2 FQNEAQ (reference sequence). Deletions cut 4 bases from V and 3 bases from J, with 2 bases between. The chain's CDR3 is CASSSTDTQYF. The CDR3 nucleotides are TGTGCCAGCAGCTCAACAGATACGCAGTATTTT.

This chain connects TRBV5-1 to TRBJ2-7; TRBD2 aligns across 14 bases. V was pared by 4 bases and J by 2 bases, with 5 bases of the junction left unmatched. The germline CDR1 and CDR2 sequences are SGHRS and YFSETQ. CDR3 length equals 16 residues. CDR3 nucleotides: TGCGCCAGCAGCCCCGGGACTAGCGGGAGTCCCTACGAGCAGTACTTC. It is translated as CASSPGTSGSPYEQYF.

The chain combines TRBV4-1 with TRBJ1-2; D unclear. Trimming took off 0 bases at V and 7 bases at J, with 9 bases between the two ends. Per germline, CDR1 MGHRA and CDR2 YSYEKL. The CDR3 totals 13 residues. The CDR3 protein is CASSQDERRGYTF. CDR3 nucleotide sequence: TGCGCCAGCAGCCAAGATGAACGTCGTGGCTACACCTTC.

This chain uses TRBV5-1 with TRBJ2-1, with a weak D call TRBD1 (6 bases). The CDR3 covers 14 residues. Germline V gene sequence: CDR1 SGHRS, CDR2 YFSETQ. The ends were cut back, 5 bases at V and 5 bases at J, with 14 bases in the middle. CDR3 protein: CASRATPGDNEQFF. Here the CDR3 DNA reads TGCGCCAGCAGAGCGACCCCAGGGGACAATGAGCAGTTCTTC.

This clone showed up many times. The V gene is TRBV2, the J gene TRBJ1-2, with D unclear. Trimming pared 6 bases from V and 5 bases from J, leaving 10 bases between. Germline assignment: CDR1 SNHLY and CDR2 FYNNEI. The CDR3 is 12 residues long. The chain's CDR3 is CASRVSPYGYTF. The CDR3 region has the DNA TGTGCCAGCAGGGTCAGCCCTTATGGCTACACCTTC.

This chain links TRBV18 with TRBJ2-7; 11 nucleotides align to TRBD2. J gave up 3 bases and V 2 bases, and 3 bases lay outside the gene matches. This CDR3 comprises 15 residues. In germline, CDR1 is KGHSH, CDR2 LQKENI. This CDR3 is CASSPVAGGNYEQYF. CDR3 nucleotides: TGTGCCAGCTCACCAGTAGCGGGAGGGAACTACGAGCAGTACTTC.

This clone was seen once. No DNA is shown, since the ends of the CDR3 on it are uncertain; the CDR3 is the one TCRdb lists. The chain uses TRBV12-1 and TRBJ1-5; the DNA was not used to check the table's D call, TRBD1. TRBV12-1 is annotated as a pseudogene. The CDR3 is made up of 17 amino acids, end residues included. The CDR3 loop reads CASSDAWGQGATKPQHF.

This rearrangement joins TRBV5-1 to TRBJ2-1; 13 bases match TRBD2. The length of the CDR3 is 15 residues. The V gene's germline CDR1 is SGHRS and CDR2 YFSETQ. The ends lost 0 bases at V and 9 bases at J; junction bases unmatched: 3. The CDR3 nucleotides read TGCGCCAGCAGCTTGGAACTAGCGGGAGGGGTTGAGCAGTTCTTC. It yields the protein CASSLELAGGVEQFF. Supplemented by reference TRBV5-1 and TRBJ2-1, the full variable domain reads KAGVTQTPRYLIKTRGQQVTLSCSPISGHRSVSWYQQTPGQGLQFLFEYFSETQRNKGNFPGRFSGRQFSNSRSEMNVSTLELGDSALYLCASSLELAGGVEQFFGPGTRLTVL.

The chain couples TRBV27 to TRBJ2-1; 9 positions match TRBD2. The germline CDR1 and CDR2 sequences are MNHEY and SMNVEV (reference sequence). The CDR3 covers 14 residues. V shed 3 bases and J 5 bases; nucleotides not matched to a gene: 2. DNA of the CDR3: TGTGCCAGCAGTTTGACTAGCGGACACAATGAGCAGTTCTTC. It codes for CASSLTSGHNEQFF.

This chain connects TRBV28 to TRBJ2-5; TRBD1 might be the D (5 bases). Trimming shortened V by 4 bases and J by 3 bases, and 18 bases separated the two germline ends. Germline V gene sequence: CDR1 MDHEN, CDR2 SYDVKM. The CDR3 extends over 16 amino acids. The CDR3 bases are TGTGCCAGCAGTTCTACAGGAATTAAAAGAAAAGAGACCCAGTACTTC. It encodes CASSSTGIKRKETQYF.